This T cell receptor beta chain was recorded in a study of shared clonotypes between healthy human individuals. Study-wide background: There were three CD4 naive, three CD4 memory, two CD8 naive and one CD8 memory plates per donor.

Study results and caveats: Researchers sampled blood only, noting tissue repertoires likely differ.

Germline V gene sequence: CDR1 SNHLY, CDR2 FYNNEI. Trimming removed 5 bases from V and 2 bases from J; junction bases left unmatched: 4. The CDR3 contains 17 residues. Only CD45RO-negative cells positively selected for CCR7 counted as naive CD8 cells, so terminally differentiated effector memory CD45RA+ cells were excluded. Points on this clone: Its antigen is unknown.

Authors' data handling: Without quality scores, immunoSEQ junctional reads could not be filtered like full-length reads. Measured with immunoSEQ multiplex PCR; TCRdb has only the in-frame clones, and not every one. V and J calls plus clone size are reproduced from that table; the DNA served to infer D and trimming. The data hold hundreds of thousands of clones, with roughly 96% observed a single time. What was sequenced was naive CD8+ T cells sorted from blood. V usage is TRBV2 and J usage is TRBJ2-2; TRBD2 matches at 14 bases. The receptor was derived from a woman aged 25 to 39 in good health. Here the CDR3 reads CASSPTSGRANTGELFF. In DNA form, the CDR3 reads TGTGCCAGCAGTCCGACTAGCGGGAGGGCCAACACCGGGGAGCTGTTTTTT.